These 13 T cell receptor beta chains share one sample of origin, sequenced in a study of T cell changes during pregnancy in multiple sclerosis. Clones were sequenced by immunoSEQ multiplex PCR, and TCRdb holds only the in-frame ones, with some missing. The data show approximately 40,000 clones, with 92% seen just once and more than 5% held by the top ten. The sample was CD8+ T cells from peripheral blood mononuclear cells, taken in the third trimester of pregnancy. The receptors stem from a female donor with multiple sclerosis, enrolled in a pregnancy study.

The chain couples TRBV7-3 to TRBJ1-3; D ambiguous. CDR1 and CDR2 from the germline V gene are SGHTA and FQGTGA. V lost 3 bases and J 4 bases, leaving 10 bases between the germline ends. The CDR3 has 14 amino acids. The CDR3 DNA sequence: TGTGCCAGCAGCTTCCCGACAACCGGAAACACCATATATTTT. Protein: CASSFPTTGNTIYF.

The chain joins TRBV27 to TRBJ2-7; 8 nucleotides agree with TRBD1. V was pared by 5 bases and J by 1 base, with 13 bases of the junction left unmatched. Per germline, CDR1 MNHEY and CDR2 SMNVEV (reference sequence). The CDR3 has 17 residues. The CDR3 DNA reads as TGTGCCAGCAGTACGCTTTACGGACAGGGTGTTTCCTACGAGCAGTACTTC. Translating gives CASSTLYGQGVSYEQYF.

The rearrangement links TRBV6-5 to TRBJ1-1, with 10 bases that match TRBD1. Germline CDR1 MNHEY, CDR2 SVGAGI. The junction had 3 bases not matched to a gene; V was cut back by 4 bases and J by 4 bases. The CDR3 extends over 14 amino acids. The CDR3 region is CASSSWTGGTEAFF. The CDR3 region has the DNA TGTGCCAGCAGTTCTTGGACAGGGGGCACTGAAGCTTTCTTT.

The rearrangement joins TRBV13 to TRBJ2-2; D possibly corresponds to TRBD1 (5 bases). CDR1 is PRHDT, CDR2 FYEKMQ, per germline (reference sequence). The CDR3 runs 17 residues. Trimming cost V 1 base and J 1 base, with 13 bases left between them. The CDR3 sequence: CASSLALMGLNTGELFF. In DNA, the CDR3 is TGTGCCAGCAGCTTAGCCCTCATGGGGCTGAACACCGGGGAGCTGTTTTTT.

The chain uses TRBV29-1 and TRBJ2-3; 8 bases are a match to TRBD2. J gave up 6 bases and V 0 bases, and 8 bases lay outside the gene matches. The germline V gene has CDR1 SQVTM and CDR2 ANQGSEA. This CDR3 is 15 amino acids long. In DNA, the CDR3 is TGCAGCGTTGAAGATAGCGGGGAAAAGTGGGATACGCAGTATTTT. The encoded protein is CSVEDSGEKWDTQYF.

V is TRBV7-9 and J is TRBJ2-7, with D tentatively TRBD2 (5 bases). Germline loops: CDR1 SEHNR, CDR2 FQNEAQ (reference sequence). V lost 1 base and J 3 bases, leaving 16 bases between the germline ends. The CDR3 extends over 16 amino acids. The CDR3 DNA follows: TGTGCCAGCAGCTTAGGGACCGGAGGACCCGACTACGAGCAGTACTTC. Residues: CASSLGTGGPDYEQYF.

The chain employs TRBV28 and TRBJ1-2; 7 bases are a match to TRBD1. The germline gives CDR1 MDHEN, CDR2 SYDVKM. After removal of 6 bases from V and 0 bases from J, the junction contained 10 bases not matched to a gene. The CDR3 length is 16 residues. This CDR3 is CASSPLGTAANYGYTF. Written as DNA, the CDR3 is TGTGCCAGCAGCCCTCTCGGGACAGCGGCTAACTATGGCTACACCTTC.

This clone was seen only a few times. The chain uses TRBV9 and TRBJ1-2; 7 positions match TRBD1. With V trimmed by 0 bases and J by 2 bases, 7 bases remained unmatched. CDR3 length equals 16 residues. Germline V gives CDR1 SGDLS, CDR2 YYNGEE. Written as DNA, the CDR3 is TGTGCCAGCAGCGTAGGCCTCCTAGGGGGCAACTATGGCTACACCTTC. This sequence encodes CASSVGLLGGNYGYTF.

The J gene is TRBJ2-7, the V gene TRBV19, with TRBD1 matching 8 bases. This CDR3 spans 14 amino acids. J lost 1 base, V lost 8 bases, and 7 bases had no gene match. The germline CDR1 and CDR2 sequences are LNHDA and SQIVND (reference sequence). The CDR3 region has the DNA TGTGCCAGTCAAGGGACAGGACTATCCTACGAGCAGTACTTC. It is translated as CASQGTGLSYEQYF.

This chain uses TRBV4-2 with TRBJ1-5; D remains unclear. The CDR3 runs to 15 residues. CDR1 LGHNA and CDR2 YNFKEQ come from the germline V gene. V was pared by 0 bases and J by 7 bases, with 13 bases between. The chain's CDR3 is CASSQEGSGGQPQHF. The CDR3 DNA follows: TGTGCCAGCAGCCAAGAGGGGTCGGGCGGGCAGCCCCAGCATTTT.

This clone was recorded many times. The chain carries TRBV7-9 and TRBJ1-5; TRBD1 is a possible D gene (5 bases). This CDR3 region has 15 residues. V gave up 4 bases and J gave up 0 bases, with 10 bases separating them. In germline, CDR1 is SEHNR, CDR2 FQNEAQ (reference sequence). The CDR3 protein is CASSSIDSSNQPQHF. CDR3 nucleotide sequence: TGTGCCAGCAGCTCGATCGACAGTAGCAATCAGCCCCAGCATTTT.

The chain's CDR3 is CSARCYQYF. CDR3 DNA: TGCAGTGCTAGATGTTACCAGTACTTC. The J gene is TRBJ2-5, the V gene TRBV20-1; no clear D gene. The CDR3 is made up of 9 amino acids. The germline V and J ends were trimmed by 2 bases and 10 bases, with 5 bases remaining between them. The germline CDR1 and CDR2 sequences are DFQATT and SNEGSKA (reference sequence).

The chain couples TRBV5-4 to TRBJ1-3; tentatively, D is TRBD1 (5 bases). Trimming shortened V by 2 bases and J by 8 bases, and 14 bases separated the two germline ends. The CDR3 covers 14 residues. CDR1 is SGHNT, CDR2 YYREEE, per germline (reference sequence). The CDR3 region is CASSFGPGGDTIYF. CDR3 DNA: TGTGCCAGCAGCTTCGGTCCGGGGGGTGACACCATATATTTT.